The 5 T cell receptor beta chains listed next were all sequenced from one sample in a study of blood T cell repertoires in COVID-19. Sequenced by immunoSEQ multiplex PCR; TCRdb stores in-frame clones only, minus some. The profile covers 130,000 to 150,000 clones, with about 88% appearing a single time and about 2.8% taken by the ten largest. The sample was peripheral blood. All receptors derive from a human donor with acute or convalescent COVID-19. The donor label of this sample is uncertain.

This chain joins TRBV5-1 and TRBJ1-1; D gene unclear. The germline V gene has CDR1 SGHRS and CDR2 YFSETQ. The length of the CDR3 is 16 residues. Between the trimmed V and J ends, which lost 2 bases and 1 base, there was a span of 15 bases. The CDR3 DNA sequence: TGCGCCAGCAGCTTTGAACCGTTGGGCACGAACACTGAAGCTTTCTTT. Amino acid sequence: CASSFEPLGTNTEAFF.

The chain has TRBV6-5 and TRBJ2-1; the match to TRBD2 covers 7 bases. The CDR3 is 15 amino acids. V dropped 6 bases and J dropped 0; count of bases not matched to a gene: 5. CDR1 is MNHEY and CDR2 is SVGAGI in the germline V gene. The CDR3 sequence is CASRARGISYNEQFF. CDR3 DNA sequence: TGTGCCAGCAGGGCGCGGGGGATCTCCTACAATGAGCAGTTCTTC.

The J gene is TRBJ1-1, the V gene TRBV19, with TRBD1 as a possible D gene (5 bases). CDR3 length: 14 residues. V was pared by 4 bases and J by 0 bases, with 9 bases between. The germline gives CDR1 LNHDA, CDR2 SQIVND (reference sequence). CDR3 in DNA: TGTGCCAGTAGTAATAGACAGATGAACACTGAAGCTTTCTTT. As protein: CASSNRQMNTEAFF.

The chain combines TRBV24-1 with TRBJ2-5; 12 nucleotides match TRBD2. With V trimmed by 3 bases and J by 6 bases, 7 bases remained unmatched. Germline assignment: CDR1 KGHDR and CDR2 SFDVKD. The CDR3 sequence is 16 residues long. In DNA form, the CDR3 reads TGTGCCACCAGTGATCCCGGGACTAGCGGGTTAAAGACCCAGTACTTC. Its translation: CATSDPGTSGLKTQYF.

V and J are TRBV6-2 or TRBV6-3 and TRBJ1-1; TRBD1 is a possible D gene (6 bases). In germline, CDR1 is MNHEY, CDR2 SVGEGT. Trimming removed 3 bases from V and 1 base from J, with 21 bases in between. The CDR3 extends over 18 amino acids. CDR3 in amino acids: CASSYSPFQGWENTEAFF. In nucleotides, the CDR3 is TGTGCCAGCAGTTATTCCCCGTTTCAGGGGTGGGAGAACACTGAAGCTTTCTTT.